Listed below are T cell receptor beta chains from one sample, sequenced in a study of human T cells and chemical hapten exposure. TCRdb used MiXCR to reprocess the RACE reads, holding one entry per CDR3 protein. The data contain about 100,000 distinct CDR3 sequences, approximately 10% of them singletons. This material consisted of whole blood, taken in connection with sensitization to the hapten diphenylcyclopropenone (DPC). The source is a woman aged 40-49 years with alopecia areata. Some clones in this sample may be carry-over from other donors' samples. Each CDR3 is given with its conserved first and last residue. Each record gives: V gene, clone size, J gene, D gene, CDR3 protein, CDR3 DNA. A D gene is named only where the DNA matches it firmly. The size entry is marked missing in some rows and otherwise reads once, few, many or a size class.

TRBV5-1	.	TRBJ1-1	TRBD1	CASSLASGGEAFF	TGCGCCAGCAGCTTGGCGTCAGGGGGAGAAGCTTTCTTT
TRBV6-6	few	TRBJ2-7	.	CASRTPSTASYEQYF	TGTGCCAGCAGAACACCTTCGACAGCCTCCTACGAGCAGTACTTC
TRBV7-2	many	TRBJ1-6	TRBD1	CASSLARTGAGGNSPLHF	TGTGCCAGCAGCTTAGCACGAACAGGGGCAGGGGGCAATTCACCCCTCCACTTT
TRBV28	many	TRBJ2-3	.	CACSTVGGSTDTQYF	TGTGCCTGCAGTACGGTCGGCGGGAGCACAGATACGCAGTATTTT
TRBV14	many	TRBJ1-4	.	CASSPGRNEKLFF	TGTGCCAGCAGCCCGGGACGTAATGAAAAACTGTTTTTT
TRBV6-2/TRBV6-3	few	TRBJ1-5	.	CASSYQFVGNQPQHF	TGTGCCAGCAGTTACCAATTTGTGGGCAATCAGCCCCAGCATTTT
TRBV30	many	TRBJ2-7	TRBD2	CAWARPAGGPYEQYF	TGTGCCTGGGCGAGACCAGCGGGGGGCCCCTACGAGCAGTACTTC
TRBV7-2	few	TRBJ2-3	TRBD2	CASSQRGGVSGRADTQYF	TGTGCCAGCAGCCAGAGGGGAGGTGTTAGCGGGAGGGCGGATACGCAGTATTTT
TRBV19	many	TRBJ1-2	.	CASSIEETRYGYTF	TGTGCCAGTAGTATAGAGGAGACACGCTATGGCTACACCTTC
TRBV5-6	few	TRBJ1-4	.	CASSADSGTNEKLFF	TGTGCCAGCAGCGCGGACAGTGGAACTAATGAAAAACTGTTTTTT
TRBV12-3/TRBV12-4	.	TRBJ2-3	.	CASRKRVVTDTQYF	TGTGCCAGCAGAAAGCGGGTGGTCACAGATACGCAGTATTTT
TRBV12-3/TRBV12-4	many	TRBJ2-2	.	CASSPTGTRTGELFF	TGTGCCAGCAGTCCCACCGGGACCAGAACCGGGGAGCTGTTTTTT
TRBV27	.	TRBJ2-2	.	CASSPPGWVELFF	TGTGCCAGCAGTCCCCCGGGGTGGGTGGAGCTGTTTTTT
TRBV12-3/TRBV12-4	.	TRBJ2-3	TRBD2	CASNSPLAGGTDTQYF	TGTGCCAGCAATTCGCCCCTGGCGGGGGGGACAGATACGCAGTATTTT
TRBV6-2/TRBV6-3	.	TRBJ2-1	TRBD2	CASIRSGAGNEQFF	TGTGCCAGCATAAGAAGCGGGGCGGGGAATGAGCAGTTCTTC
TRBV12-3/TRBV12-4	many	TRBJ2-7	TRBD2	CATRRGAYEQYF	TGTGCCACCCGACGGGGGGCCTACGAGCAGTACTTC
TRBV6-2/TRBV6-3	few	TRBJ1-5	.	CASTGRVSNQPQHF	TGTGCCAGCACGGGGAGGGTTAGCAATCAGCCCCAGCATTTT
TRBV6-1	many	TRBJ2-3	.	CASSDRGLAATDTQYF	TGTGCCAGCAGTGACCGAGGGCTAGCTGCCACAGATACGCAGTATTTT
TRBV6-2/TRBV6-3	few	TRBJ2-7	.	CASSYRGSIYEQYF	TGTGCCAGCAGTTATCGGGGGAGTATCTACGAGCAGTACTTC
TRBV3-1	many	TRBJ2-1	TRBD2	CASSQVPPGSGSEQFF	TGTGCCAGCAGCCAAGTACCGCCAGGAAGCGGGAGTGAACAGTTCTTC
TRBV6-1	.	TRBJ1-1	.	CATERGRGTAEAFF	TGTGCCACGGAGCGGGGGCGCGGGACGGCTGAAGCTTTCTTT
TRBV6-1	many	TRBJ2-3	.	CASSGSSGDTQYF	TGTGCCAGCAGCGGAAGCTCGGGGGATACGCAGTATTTT
TRBV9	.	TRBJ1-2	.	CASSVELWGYGYTF	TGTGCCAGCAGCGTAGAGCTTTGGGGCTATGGCTACACCTTC
TRBV27	few	TRBJ1-1	TRBD1	CASSYRGYTEAFF	TGTGCCAGCAGCTACAGGGGATACACTGAAGCTTTCTTT
TRBV3-1	many	TRBJ1-1	TRBD1	CASSRVATGGVNTEAFF	TGTGCCAGCAGCCGAGTGGCGACAGGGGGGGTAAACACTGAAGCTTTCTTT
TRBV2	.	TRBJ2-6	.	CASSQNAGANVLTF	TGTGCCAGCAGCCAGAACGCTGGGGCCAACGTCCTGACTTTC
TRBV7-2	few	TRBJ1-3	.	CASSLGQGWGNTIYF	TGTGCCAGCAGCTTAGGGCAGGGGTGGGGAAACACCATATATTTT
TRBV19	.	TRBJ1-1	.	CASSLMSNTEAFF	TGTGCCAGTAGCCTTATGTCAAACACTGAAGCTTTCTTT
TRBV29-1	many	TRBJ2-1	.	CSVVTYNEQFF	TGCAGCGTCGTCACCTACAATGAGCAGTTCTTC
TRBV19	.	TRBJ2-2	TRBD1	CASSILRTGRTGELFF	TGTGCCAGTAGTATTCTCAGGACAGGGCGGACCGGGGAGCTGTTTTTT
TRBV20-1	many	TRBJ2-3	TRBD2	CSAAGGPTDTQYF	TGCAGTGCCGCGGGGGGGCCCACAGATACGCAGTATTTT
TRBV7-2	many	TRBJ1-1	.	CASSLGLLNTEAFF	TGTGCCAGCAGCCTAGGACTGTTGAACACTGAAGCTTTCTTT
TRBV27	.	TRBJ2-3	.	CASSLWAGSTDTQYF	TGTGCCAGCAGTTTATGGGCAGGCAGCACAGATACGCAGTATTTT
TRBV20-1	.	TRBJ2-3	.	CSASRDTQYF	TGCAGTGCTAGTCGGGACACGCAGTATTTT
TRBV7-2	many	TRBJ2-1	TRBD2	CASRPGLKYNEQFF	TGTGCCAGCAGACCGGGACTAAAGTACAATGAGCAGTTCTTC
TRBV4-2	few	TRBJ1-2	.	CASSQDPRFYTF	TGTGCCAGCAGCCAAGATCCTAGATTCTACACCTTC
TRBV5-4	.	TRBJ2-7	TRBD2	CASSPTLGTSSSYEQYF	TGTGCCAGCAGCCCTACTCTCGGGACTAGCAGCTCCTACGAGCAGTACTTC